A selection of T cell receptor beta chains follows, all from one sample in a study of cytomegalovirus exposure and HLA in healthy donors. Produced via immunoSEQ multiplex PCR; TCRdb's table is partial and in-frame only. The sample carries about 130,000 clones, approximately 69% recorded once. Sequences were obtained from PBMCs. These receptors were obtained from a man in his forties or fifties in good health and CMV-seropositive. Each CDR3 is given with its conserved first and last residue. Size tells how often a clone was seen (once, few, many) or the class of an expanded clone, and some rows leave it out.

CDR3aa	abundance	j_gene	v_gene
CASSYSRNTEAFF	-	TRBJ1-1	TRBV6-5
CASSQDMGRLSGSYNEKLFF	once	TRBJ1-4	TRBV4-3
CASSAQEQETQYF	-	TRBJ2-5	TRBV2
CAARQRDSTDTQYF	-	TRBJ2-3	TRBV28
CASSYGTASNTGELFF	-	TRBJ2-2	TRBV6-6
CASSSGLTIHNEQFF	-	TRBJ2-1	TRBV7-9
CATEEGVSGEAFF	-	TRBJ1-1	TRBV9
CSVSNRGNTEAFF	-	TRBJ1-1	TRBV29-1
CASSLQGPNQPQHF	-	TRBJ1-5	TRBV18
CASSPRGLAGAGTQYF	-	TRBJ2-3	TRBV18
CASSFGGPNEKLFF	few	TRBJ1-4	TRBV5-1
CASSETDEQYF	-	TRBJ2-7	TRBV18
CASSSYPDTQYF	-	TRBJ2-3	TRBV7-3
CASSRIIVSGGEGETQYF	-	TRBJ2-5	TRBV7-8
CASSPLGAGGSYEQYF	-	TRBJ2-7	TRBV7-9
CASSPRTGTGQPQHF	few	TRBJ1-5	TRBV27
CSARGHGTGTGELFF	-	TRBJ2-2	TRBV29-1
CASSPGGQYSYNEQFF	-	TRBJ2-1	TRBV5-6
CASSVSSGPTDTQYF	-	TRBJ2-3	TRBV9
CASSPVQGGQTQYF	once	TRBJ2-5	TRBV7-7
CASSKQGVGSPLHF	few	TRBJ1-6	TRBV6-1
CASSIRQAHEQYF	-	TRBJ2-7	TRBV27
CASSIGTGGEQFF	once	TRBJ2-1	TRBV7-8
CASSLGGGGETQYF	-	TRBJ2-5	TRBV7-3
CASSLRGGVAGSTDTQYF	-	TRBJ2-3	TRBV5-1
CASSTPRGYTF	-	TRBJ1-2	TRBV28
CASRLRGGGSPLHF	-	TRBJ1-6	TRBV2
CASSSRTSGRYNEQFF	once	TRBJ2-1	TRBV28
CASSLRSVSPYEQYF	-	TRBJ2-7	TRBV5-6
CASSLAAGKETQYF	-	TRBJ2-5	TRBV5-1
CASGPTAGYNEQFF	-	TRBJ2-1	TRBV6-5
CASSPTTGSHGYTF	-	TRBJ1-2	TRBV4-3
CASSKDIVSSYEQYF	-	TRBJ2-7	TRBV6-1
CASTLGRLVTDTQYF	-	TRBJ2-3	TRBV7-2
CASSLVQGYEQYF	few	TRBJ2-7	TRBV5-6
CASSSGGTEAFF	-	TRBJ1-1	TRBV18
CASSQVAETSPQYF	-	TRBJ2-5	TRBV4-2
CASSLDSPSNQPQHF	few	TRBJ1-5	TRBV5-1
CASRDRGGPYEQYF	once	TRBJ2-7	TRBV27
CASSGRTGGQPQHF	-	TRBJ1-5	TRBV7-8
CASSIGTDGYTF	-	TRBJ1-2	TRBV5-1
CASSFYGTSGRALLHEQFF	-	TRBJ2-1	TRBV11-2
CASSPRLAQMETQYF	-	TRBJ2-5	TRBV11-2
CASSPIDRVSYEQYF	-	TRBJ2-7	TRBV28
CATRTGNTGELFF	-	TRBJ2-2	TRBV11-3
CASCVQGRGQPQHF	many	TRBJ1-5	TRBV2
CASSLFGGTDTQYF	-	TRBJ2-3	TRBV6-5
CASRPTPSEQFF	few	TRBJ2-1	TRBV6-1